This T cell receptor beta chain was documented in a study of T cell changes during pregnancy in multiple sclerosis. CDR1 and CDR2 from the germline V gene are SGHVS and FNYEAQ. The CDR3 covers 12 residues. The V end lost 3 bases, the J end lost 4 bases, and 6 bases lay between the germline ends. Sequencing used immunoSEQ multiplex PCR; TCRdb keeps in-frame clones, though not all of them. The sample yields nearly 40,000 clones, 92% seen once. The receptor comes from a female donor with multiple sclerosis, enrolled in a pregnancy study. Here the sequenced sample was CD4+ T cells from peripheral blood mononuclear cells, taken in the third trimester of pregnancy. The chain joins TRBV7-6 to TRBJ2-5, with D possibly matching TRBD2 (5 bases). The CDR3 region has the DNA TGTGCCAGCAGCTTGGCGGGAGAGACCCAGTACTTC. Protein product: CASSLAGETQYF.